This T cell receptor beta chain was sequenced for a study of response to subunit inactivated influenza vaccine. The junction had 3 bases not matched to a gene; V was cut back by 0 bases and J by 3 bases. The CDR3 has 17 amino acids. CDR1 and CDR2 from the germline V gene are GTSNPN and SVGIG (reference sequence). Study-wide results and caveats: Every seasonal influenza vaccination brings in few new T cells, the authors suggested.

MiXCR was run by TCRdb on the RT-PCR reads, yielding one entry per CDR3 protein. The table includes about 780,000 distinct CDR3 sequences, 15% to 20% detected once. Comment on this clonotype: Its antigen is unknown.

V usage is TRBV30 and J usage is TRBJ2-2, with 14 positions matching TRBD2. This clonotype was obtained from a man aged 50-59 years who received an inactivated influenza vaccine. This material consisted of PBMCs from blood, taken about 5 days after vaccination. CDR3 bases: TGTGCCTGGAGTGTCTGGACTAGCGGGAGGCACACCGGGGAGCTGTTTTTT. Translating it yields CAWSVWTSGRHTGELFF.